Following are 7 T cell receptor beta chains from one sample sequenced in a study of response to subunit inactivated influenza vaccine. TCRdb reanalysed the RT-PCR reads using MiXCR and keeps one entry per CDR3 protein. The sample contains some 600,000 distinct CDR3 sequences, 14% of which appear only once. Sample: PBMCs from blood, taken around 15 days before vaccination. These receptors originate from a man aged 45-60 years who received an inactivated influenza vaccine.

This clonotype was recorded a few times. This chain connects TRBV7-2 to TRBJ2-7; D is possibly TRBD1 (6 bases). The CDR3 loop spans 13 amino acids. Trimming removed 5 bases at V and 3 bases at J, with 11 bases between. Germline-derived CDR1 and CDR2 are SGHTA and FQGNSA. The CDR3 protein is CASSGGPRYEQYF. DNA of the CDR3: TGTGCCAGCAGCGGGGGCCCGCGCTACGAGCAGTACTTC.

This clonotype was recorded a few times. The chain carries TRBV6-1 and TRBJ2-7; the D is unclear. CDR1 and CDR2 (germline): MNHNS, SASEGT. Trimming pared 1 base from V and 0 bases from J, leaving 7 bases between. The CDR3 consists of 14 residues. CDR3 residues: CASSEGGSSYEQYF. CDR3 bases: TGTGCCAGCAGTGAAGGTGGCAGCTCCTACGAGCAGTACTTC.

This clonotype was detected ten times or more. The chain has TRBV5-1 and TRBJ2-7; no reliable D call. Germline CDR1 reads SGHRS; CDR2 reads YFSETQ. The V gene lost 3 bases and the J gene lost 2 bases, with 6 bases spanning the gap. This CDR3 has 12 residues. In DNA form, the CDR3 reads TGCGCCAGCAGCTCGGCCCCCTACGAGCAGTACTTC. Amino acids: CASSSAPYEQYF.

This clonotype was recorded a few times. The V gene is TRBV3-1, the J gene TRBJ2-7; 9 bases map to TRBD1. Germline V lookup: CDR1 LGHDT, CDR2 YNNKEL (reference sequence). V shed 4 bases, J shed 3 bases, and the junction held 10 bases outside the gene matches. This CDR3 is 16 amino acids long. This CDR3 is CASSPTYGQGIYEQYF. CDR3 DNA: TGTGCCAGCAGCCCTACATACGGACAGGGGATCTACGAGCAGTACTTC.

This clonotype was found a few times. The rearrangement uses TRBV7-8 and TRBJ2-1; no clear D. This CDR3 comprises 13 residues. V was trimmed by 1 base and J by 8 bases, leaving 9 bases between them. Germline assignment: CDR1 SGHVS and CDR2 FQNEAQ. CDR3 nucleotide sequence: TGTGCCAGCAGCTTAGATGGGTTTTATGAGCAGTTCTTC. It specifies CASSLDGFYEQFF.

The chain employs TRBV10-3 and TRBJ2-1; 10 nucleotides line up with TRBD2. Trimming removed 2 bases from V and 8 bases from J; junction bases left unmatched: 9. Germline values: CDR1 ENHRY, CDR2 SYGVKD. The CDR3 runs to 16 residues. The CDR3 DNA reads as TGTGCCATCAGTGAGGGAAGCGGGAGGGTTTTTGATGAGCAGTTCTTC. Translating gives CAISEGSGRVFDEQFF.

This chain connects TRBV4-3 to TRBJ2-7, with unresolved D. V shed 2 bases and J shed 7 bases, with 12 bases lying between them. Per germline, CDR1 LGHNA and CDR2 YSLEER. CDR3 size: 13 residues. CDR3 DNA sequence: TGCGCCAGCAGCCAATCCAATGGGCGGGAGCAGTACTTC. Translated: CASSQSNGREQYF.